The 27 T cell receptor beta chains in this list originate from one sample, sequenced in a study of T cells in Graves' hyperthyroidism and ophthalmopathy. Researchers took RNA transcripts and amplified the TCR beta CDR3 regions from them. RT-PCR in the first round (using the HTBI primer set) targeted the TCR CDR3. TCRdb re-called the multiplex PCR reads through MiXCR, storing one row per CDR3 protein. This table holds some 620,000 distinct CDR3 sequences, 15% to 20% found once. Input material: blood. These receptors were obtained from a woman in her 30s with Graves' hyperthyroidism.

This clonotype was seen at least ten times. The chain uses TRBV11-2 and TRBJ2-1, with 11 bases lining up with TRBD2. Germline assignment: CDR1 SGHAT and CDR2 FQNNGV. V gave up 7 bases and J gave up 0 bases; unmatched junction bases: 11. This CDR3 is built from 18 residues. The CDR3 spells CASTSSGRHQSSYNEQFF. The CDR3 DNA reads TGTGCCAGCACCTCTAGCGGGAGGCACCAGAGCTCCTACAATGAGCAGTTCTTC.

This clonotype was observed at least ten times. CDR3 in amino acids: CASSLVWTSGLEQFF. For the CDR3, the DNA is TGTGCCAGCAGCTTAGTGTGGACTAGCGGCCTTGAGCAGTTCTTC. The chain couples TRBV7-2 to TRBJ2-1; 10 bases are shared with TRBD2. Looked up from germline, CDR1 is SGHTA and CDR2 is FQGNSA. The V gene end was trimmed by 1 base and the J gene end by 9 bases; junction bases not matched to a gene: 6. This CDR3 has 15 amino acids.

This clonotype was recorded many times. The gene calls are TRBV7-2 and TRBJ2-7, with a weak D call TRBD1 (7 bases). CDR1 and CDR2 (germline): SGHTA, FQGNSA. The CDR3 covers 15 residues. V lost 5 bases and J 3 bases, leaving 17 bases between the germline ends. The CDR3 region is CASSPSRRGLYEQYF. The CDR3 DNA reads as TGTGCCAGCAGCCCTTCGCGGAGGGGGCTCTACGAGCAGTACTTC.

This clonotype has ten or more counts. The chain combines TRBV7-3 with TRBJ2-1; D possibly corresponds to TRBD1 (5 bases). The length of the CDR3 is 15 residues. Per germline, CDR1 SGHTA and CDR2 FQGTGA. Trimming pared 1 base from V and 7 bases from J, leaving 14 bases between. The CDR3 region is CASSLNAGLRNEQFF. CDR3 DNA: TGTGCCAGCAGCTTAAACGCAGGGTTAAGGAATGAGCAGTTCTTC.

This clonotype appeared many times. The chain links TRBV28 to TRBJ1-2; D is possibly TRBD1 (6 bases). The V end was cut by 5 bases, the J end by 8 bases, with 18 bases between. Germline V CDR1 and CDR2: MDHEN, SYDVKM. The CDR3 extends over 14 amino acids. CDR3 loop: CASSRYRGAAGYTF. For the CDR3, the DNA is TGTGCCAGCAGTCGTTATCGGGGGGCTGCGGGCTACACCTTC.

This clonotype has a count of ten or more. CDR3 nucleotide sequence: TGTGCCAGCTACCGGGGGGGTCAAGAGACCCAGTACTTC. Encoded protein: CASYRGGQETQYF. This rearrangement joins TRBV28 to TRBJ2-5, with 8 bases matching TRBD2. The J segment lost 2 bases and the V segment lost 8 bases, leaving 4 bases of the junction unmatched. Germline V gene sequence: CDR1 MDHEN, CDR2 SYDVKM. The CDR3 loop spans 13 amino acids.

This clonotype showed up just a few times. This sequence joins TRBV25-1 and TRBJ1-1; 7 bases are shared with TRBD1. With V trimmed by 6 bases and J by 3 bases, 4 bases remained unmatched. CDR1 and CDR2 from the germline V gene are MGHDK and SYGVNS. CDR3 length equals 13 residues. The CDR3 here is CASRGQKYTEAFF. The CDR3 DNA reads TGTGCCAGCAGGGGACAGAAATACACTGAAGCTTTCTTT. The full variable domain, with the rest looked up from reference TRBV25-1 and TRBJ1-1, is EADIYQTPRYLVIGTGKKITLECSQTMGHDKMYWYQQDPGMELHLIHYSYGVNSTEKGDLSSESTVSRIRTEHFPLTLESARPSHTSQYLCASRGQKYTEAFFGQGTRLTVV.

The rearrangement uses TRBV11-2 and TRBJ2-4, with 8 bases lining up with TRBD1. The germline CDR1 and CDR2 sequences are SGHAT and FQNNGV. With 0 bases clipped from V and 2 bases from J, the junction kept 6 bases outside the gene matches. The CDR3 extends over 17 amino acids. The CDR3 region has the DNA TGTGCCAGCAGCTTAGAGGGGACAGGCGTGCCCAAAAACATTCAGTACTTC. This codes for CASSLEGTGVPKNIQYF.

This clonotype was counted ten times or more. The chain recombines TRBV14 with TRBJ2-2; no firm D call. CDR1 is SGHDN and CDR2 is FVKESK in the germline V gene. The V gene lost 4 bases and the J gene lost 3 bases, with 12 bases spanning the gap. This CDR3 region has 15 residues. This chain's CDR3 is CASSLGLVYTGELFF. The CDR3 DNA reads TGTGCCAGCAGCCTCGGTCTTGTGTACACCGGGGAGCTGTTTTTT.

This clonotype occurred once. V and J are TRBV15 and TRBJ2-7; D unclear. Trimming removed 0 bases at V and 2 bases at J, with 11 bases between. Germline CDR1 and CDR2: LNHNV and YYDKDF (reference sequence). CDR3 length: 15 residues. In nucleotides, the CDR3 is TGTGCCACCAGCAGAGAAAGGGCGGTGGCCTACGAGCAGTACTTC. This gives the protein CATSRERAVAYEQYF.

Notes on this clonotype: Just one base apart from a much larger clone, this may be a read error. CDR3: CASSRLRRDEQYF. The CDR3, as DNA: TGTGCCAGCAGCCGATTACGCAGAGACGAGCAGTACTTC. The rearrangement links TRBV3-1 to TRBJ2-7; D unresolved. Trimming pared 4 bases from V and 5 bases from J, leaving 12 bases between. The CDR3 totals 13 residues. CDR1 is LGHDT and CDR2 is YNNKEL in the germline V gene (reference sequence).

The chain carries TRBV5-1 and TRBJ2-2; 7 bases fit TRBD1. This CDR3 spans 13 amino acids. CDR1 is SGHRS and CDR2 is YFSETQ in the germline V gene. V shed 4 bases, J shed 6 bases, and the junction held 3 bases outside the gene matches. The CDR3 sequence is CASSQQGPGELFF. CDR3 DNA sequence: TGCGCCAGCAGCCAACAGGGGCCCGGGGAGCTGTTTTTT.

About this clonotype itself: One end of the junction varies from germline; a read error may be responsible. The genes are TRBV5-1 and TRBJ2-7; 9 bases are shared with TRBD2. The CDR3 covers 14 residues. CDR1 and CDR2 (germline): SGHRS, YFSETQ. In DNA form, the CDR3 reads TGCGCCAGCAGCTCGACTAGCGGCCCCTACGATCAGTACTTC. Protein: CASSSTSGPYDQYF.

Concerning this clonotype itself: This CDR3 fails to terminate in the conserved phenylalanine or tryptophan, so it likely reflects a read error. The chain uses TRBV6-1 and TRBJ1-1; D is ambiguous. The germline V gene has CDR1 MNHNS and CDR2 SASEGT. The V and J ends lost 2 bases and 4 bases respectively, with 8 bases between them. The CDR3 is 13 residues long. CDR3 region: CASSELSGTEAFL. In DNA form, the CDR3 reads TGTGCCAGCAGTGAATTATCGGGCACTGAAGCTTTCCTT.

This clonotype has only one observation. This chain uses TRBV7-6 with TRBJ2-7; weak D call: TRBD2 (6 bases). The V gene's germline CDR1 is SGHVS and CDR2 FNYEAQ. V shed 2 bases and J shed 5 bases, with 13 bases lying between them. The CDR3 spans 14 residues. The CDR3 loop is CASSLSGLKNEQYF. The CDR3 nucleotides are TGTGCCAGCAGCTTAAGTGGACTAAAAAACGAGCAGTACTTC.

The chain uses TRBV6-6 and TRBJ2-5, with D maybe TRBD1 (5 bases). V was cut by 2 bases and J by 4 bases, with 11 bases left in between. This CDR3 has 14 residues. CDR1 and CDR2 (germline): MNHNY, SVGAGI (reference sequence). The CDR3 protein is CASSYRQGGETQYF. The CDR3 DNA is TGTGCCAGCAGTTACCGGCAGGGTGGAGAGACCCAGTACTTC.

This clonotype was counted many times. The chain combines TRBV5-8 with TRBJ1-2; D is unclear. The CDR3 runs to 13 residues. The V gene's germline CDR1 is SGHTS and CDR2 YDEGEE. V was clipped by 1 base and J by 4 bases, with 8 bases between them. The CDR3 spells CASSLTILYGYTF. Written as DNA, the CDR3 is TGTGCCAGCAGCTTGACCATCCTCTATGGCTACACCTTC.

This clonotype was counted ten times or more. The chain is built from TRBV12-5 and TRBJ2-7, with 9 bases aligning to TRBD1. J was trimmed by 3 bases and V by 4 bases; bases with no gene match: 4. In germline, CDR1 is LGHNT, CDR2 FRNRAP. This CDR3 region has 14 residues. For the CDR3, the DNA is TGTGCTAGTGGTTGGGGACAGGGCCACTACGAGCAGTACTTC. Protein product: CASGWGQGHYEQYF. The full variable domain, its missing parts supplied by reference TRBV12-5 and TRBJ2-7, is DARVTQTPRHKVTEMGQEVTMRCQPILGHNTVFWYRQTMMQGLELLAYFRNRAPLDDSGMPKDRFSAEMPDATLATLKIQPSEPRDSAVYFCASGWGQGHYEQYFGPGTRLTVT.

This clonotype was detected only a few times. The V gene is TRBV27, the J gene TRBJ2-5; the D is unclear. There are 15 residues in the CDR3. Germline V gives CDR1 MNHEY, CDR2 SMNVEV (reference sequence). V gave up 4 bases and J gave up 5 bases, with 17 bases separating them. In DNA, the CDR3 is TGTGCCAGCAGTTCGACTGCCAATTTGGGGGAGACCCAGTACTTC. This translates into CASSSTANLGETQYF.

Ten or more counts support this clonotype. This chain joins TRBV28 and TRBJ1-5, with 7 positions matching TRBD1. V trimming: 7 bases; J trimming: 4 bases; junction bases outside the gene matches: 10. The length of the CDR3 is 15 residues. From germline, CDR1 is MDHEN and CDR2 SYDVKM. DNA of the CDR3: TGTGCCAGCACCGTAGACAGGGTGGTTAATCAGCCCCAGCATTTT. Protein sequence: CASTVDRVVNQPQHF.

This clonotype was recorded at least ten times. The V call is TRBV24-1, the J call TRBJ1-2; TRBD1 is a possible D gene (5 bases). Per the germline V gene, CDR1 is KGHDR and CDR2 is SFDVKD. The CDR3 totals 15 residues. Trimming stripped 3 bases from V and 7 bases from J, with 17 bases between. CDR3 region: CATSDPTGDDGGYTF. For the CDR3, the DNA is TGTGCCACCAGTGATCCAACAGGAGACGACGGTGGCTACACCTTC.

This clonotype was detected only a few times. V and J are TRBV3-1 and TRBJ1-3; D call uncertain. The CDR3 sequence is 15 residues long. Germline V CDR1 and CDR2: LGHDT, YNNKEL (reference sequence). Trimming stripped 0 bases from V and 2 bases from J, with 8 bases between. In nucleotides, the CDR3 is TGTGCCAGCAGCCAAGATTTCGAGGCTGGAAACACCATATATTTT. Protein sequence: CASSQDFEAGNTIYF.

This clonotype was seen many times. This chain uses TRBV28 with TRBJ1-4, with a tentative D call TRBD1 (5 bases). Trimming removed 5 bases at V and 0 bases at J, with 16 bases between. CDR1 and CDR2 from the germline V gene are MDHEN and SYDVKM. This CDR3 region has 17 residues. The CDR3: CASSTPGRGATNEKLFF. The CDR3 DNA reads as TGTGCCAGCAGTACCCCAGGGAGAGGTGCAACTAATGAAAAACTGTTTTTT. Full variable domain (rest looked up from reference TRBV28 and TRBJ1-4): DVKVTQSSRYLVKRTGEKVFLECVQDMDHENMFWYRQDPGLGLRLIYFSYDVKMKEKGDIPEGYSVSREKKERFSLILESASTNQTSMYLCASSTPGRGATNEKLFFGSGTQLSVL.

This clonotype was recorded at least ten times. J is TRBJ2-1 and V is TRBV12-3 or TRBV12-4; 7 positions match TRBD2. Trimming cost V 7 bases and J 4 bases; bases outside gene matches: 4. The CDR3 loop spans 13 amino acids. CDR3 nucleotides: TGTGCCAGCAACAGCGGGATGTACAATGAGCAGTTCTTC. It specifies CASNSGMYNEQFF.

This clonotype was counted many times. The chain uses TRBV3-1 and TRBJ1-5; TRBD1 aligns across 8 bases. The J segment lost 4 bases and the V segment lost 1 base, leaving 3 bases of the junction unmatched. This CDR3 spans 15 amino acids. The germline CDR1 and CDR2 sequences are LGHDT and YNNKEL (reference sequence). The CDR3 region is CASSQGTGQNQPQHF. Written as DNA, the CDR3 is TGTGCCAGCAGCCAAGGGACAGGGCAAAATCAGCCCCAGCATTTT.

This clonotype was seen a few times. V gene TRBV20-1 combines with J gene TRBJ2-3; weak D call: TRBD1 (5 bases). Looked up from germline, CDR1 is DFQATT and CDR2 is SNEGSKA (reference sequence). V lost 2 bases and J 8 bases, leaving 17 bases between the germline ends. This CDR3 region has 14 residues. The CDR3: CSARRAGLSGTQYF. The DNA of the CDR3 is TGCAGTGCTAGAAGGGCAGGGCTCTCAGGTACGCAGTATTTT.

This clonotype showed up just a few times. The chain joins TRBV5-1 to TRBJ2-1, with 7 bases identical to TRBD1. V trimming: 4 bases; J trimming: 7 bases; junction bases outside the gene matches: 14. The CDR3 is 16 amino acids. Germline V lookup: CDR1 SGHRS, CDR2 YFSETQ. CDR3 nucleotides: TGCGCCAGCAGCGTATCAGGGACAGTACCCCCTAATGAGCAGTTCTTC. Translated: CASSVSGTVPPNEQFF.